The present entry profiles one T cell receptor (beta chain) with its context. This specimen belongs to a study of technical replicates of blood from a handful of donors. The assay was immunoSEQ multiplex PCR, and TCRdb's table has in-frame clones only and misses some. Of about 94,000 clones in the sample, approximately 95% were seen once. The ends lost 3 bases at V and 5 bases at J; junction bases unmatched: 5. Per the germline V gene, CDR1 is WSHSY and CDR2 is SAAADI. This CDR3 has 16 amino acids. Input material: T cells isolated from PBMCs. This chain connects TRBV10-2 to TRBJ2-3; 13 nucleotides agree with TRBD2. This TCR was sampled from a human donor in good health. The CDR3 loop reads CASSDLGLAGLDTQYF. The CDR3 nucleotides are TGCGCCAGCAGTGACCTGGGACTAGCGGGATTAGATACGCAGTATTTT.